This TCR beta chain was documented in a study of HIV-infected children after antiretroviral therapy interruption. This clonotype was seen ten or more times. The TCR library was built from RNA with a 3' RACE protocol and unique molecular identifiers. In TCRdb, the 3' RACE reads were re-called with MiXCR into one record per CDR3 protein. The sample yields around 50,000 distinct CDR3 sequences, 4.3% seen once. Documented treatment: PENTA 11 planned treatment interruption arm or continuous ART arm. The CDR3 length is 16 residues. Germline assignment: CDR1 WSHSY and CDR2 SAAADI. Trimming took 5 bases from V and 3 from J; bases not matched to a gene: 6.

Sample: CD45RA+ CD4+ T cells from PBMCs, pooled from several time points, taken from a donor given antiretroviral therapy, either interrupted or continuous. The subset is: naive CD4+ CD45RA+ CD45RO- T cells. This sequence originates from a pool of human donors with HIV. The rearrangement links TRBV10-2 to TRBJ2-6, with TRBD1 matching over 8 bases. CDR3 protein: CASSSRGLGGANVLTF. CDR3 bases: TGCGCCAGCAGTTCCAGGGGGCTAGGTGGGGCCAACGTCCTGACTTTC.